This T cell receptor (beta chain) was found in a study of blood T cell repertoires in COVID-19. Enrolled through a virtual design, the participants were between about 18 and 89 years of age and came from approximately 25 US areas. Participants reported their clinical history, and cohort assignment relied on those reports. Study processing details: Estimation of nucleated cell counts was performed using reference gene primer amplification. The data were produced by immunoSEQ multiplex PCR, yet TCRdb's version contains in-frame clones alone and is incomplete. That table supplies the V and J calls and clone size; D and trimming were determined from the DNA. The sample contains 140,000 or so clones, around four fifths of which appear only once. Looked up from germline, CDR1 is SGHRS and CDR2 is YFSETQ. V was pared by 1 base and J by 4 bases, with 9 bases between. The length of the CDR3 is 14 residues.

Sample: PBMCs or T cells enriched from blood (not recorded which). This TCR derives from a woman in her thirties or forties who had recovered from COVID-19. The gene calls are TRBV5-1 and TRBJ1-3, with D uncertain. CDR3: CASSLSGPGNTIYF. CDR3 DNA sequence: TGCGCCAGCAGCTTGAGCGGGCCCGGAAACACCATATATTTT.